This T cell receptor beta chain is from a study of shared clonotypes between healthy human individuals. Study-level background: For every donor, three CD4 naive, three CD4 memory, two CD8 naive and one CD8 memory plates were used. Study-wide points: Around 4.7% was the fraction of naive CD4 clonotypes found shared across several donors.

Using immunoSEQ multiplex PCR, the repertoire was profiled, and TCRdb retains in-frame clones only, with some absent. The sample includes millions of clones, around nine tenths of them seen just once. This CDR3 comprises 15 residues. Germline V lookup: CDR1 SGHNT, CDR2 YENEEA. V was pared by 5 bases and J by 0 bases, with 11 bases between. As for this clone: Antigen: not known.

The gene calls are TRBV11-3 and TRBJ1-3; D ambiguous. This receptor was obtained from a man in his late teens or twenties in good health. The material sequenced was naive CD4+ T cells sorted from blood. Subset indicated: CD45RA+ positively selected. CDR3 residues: CASSQDGPSGNTIYF. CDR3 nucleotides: TGTGCCAGCAGCCAAGATGGGCCCTCTGGAAACACCATATATTTT.